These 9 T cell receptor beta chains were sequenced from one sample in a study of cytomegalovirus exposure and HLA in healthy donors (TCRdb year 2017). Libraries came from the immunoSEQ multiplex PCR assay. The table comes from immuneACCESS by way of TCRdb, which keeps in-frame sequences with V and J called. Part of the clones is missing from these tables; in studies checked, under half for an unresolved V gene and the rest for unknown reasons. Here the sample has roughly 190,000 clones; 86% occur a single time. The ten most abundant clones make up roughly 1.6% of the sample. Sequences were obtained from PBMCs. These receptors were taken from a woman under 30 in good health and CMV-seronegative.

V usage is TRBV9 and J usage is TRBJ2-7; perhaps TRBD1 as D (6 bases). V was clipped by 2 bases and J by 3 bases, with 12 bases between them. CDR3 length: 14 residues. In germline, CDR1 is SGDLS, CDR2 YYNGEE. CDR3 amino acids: CASSVRTDFYEQYF. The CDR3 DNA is TGTGCCAGCAGCGTTCGGACAGATTTCTACGAGCAGTACTTC. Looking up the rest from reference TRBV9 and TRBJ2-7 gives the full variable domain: DSGVTQTPKHLITATGQRVTLRCSPRSGDLSVYWYQQSLDQGLQFLIQYYNGEERAKGNILERFSAQQFPDLHSELNLSSLELGDSALYFCASSVRTDFYEQYFGPGTRLTVT.

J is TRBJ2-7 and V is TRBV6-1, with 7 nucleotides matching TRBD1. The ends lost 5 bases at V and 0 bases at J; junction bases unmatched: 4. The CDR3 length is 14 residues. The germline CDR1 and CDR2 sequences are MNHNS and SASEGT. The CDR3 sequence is CASSSWDSSYEQYF. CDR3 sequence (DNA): TGTGCCAGCAGTTCGTGGGACAGCTCCTACGAGCAGTACTTC.

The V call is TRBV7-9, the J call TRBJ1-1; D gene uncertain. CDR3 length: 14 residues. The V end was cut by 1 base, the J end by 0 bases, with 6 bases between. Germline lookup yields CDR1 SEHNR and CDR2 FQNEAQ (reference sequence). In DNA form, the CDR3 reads TGTGCCAGCAGCTTAGGGGAGCTGAACACTGAAGCTTTCTTT. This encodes CASSLGELNTEAFF.

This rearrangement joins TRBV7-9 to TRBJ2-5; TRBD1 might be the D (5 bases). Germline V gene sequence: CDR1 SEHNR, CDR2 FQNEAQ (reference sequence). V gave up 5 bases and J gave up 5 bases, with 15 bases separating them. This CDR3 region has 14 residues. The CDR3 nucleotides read TGTGCCAGCAGCCCAGCAGGGTTCGTGGAGACCCAGTACTTC. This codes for CASSPAGFVETQYF.

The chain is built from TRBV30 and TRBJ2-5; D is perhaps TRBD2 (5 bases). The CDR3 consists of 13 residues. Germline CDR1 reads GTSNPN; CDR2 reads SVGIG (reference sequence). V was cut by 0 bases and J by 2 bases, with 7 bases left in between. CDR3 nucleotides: TGTGCCTGGAGTGTACGACTACAAGAGACCCAGTACTTC. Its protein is CAWSVRLQETQYF.

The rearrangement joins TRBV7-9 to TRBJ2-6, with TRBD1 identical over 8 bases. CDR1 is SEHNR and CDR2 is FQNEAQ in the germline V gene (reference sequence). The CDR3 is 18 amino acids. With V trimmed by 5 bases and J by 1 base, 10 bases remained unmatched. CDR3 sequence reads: CASSPFTGGISGANVLTF. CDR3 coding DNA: TGTGCCAGCAGCCCGTTCACAGGGGGTATATCTGGGGCCAACGTCCTGACTTTC.

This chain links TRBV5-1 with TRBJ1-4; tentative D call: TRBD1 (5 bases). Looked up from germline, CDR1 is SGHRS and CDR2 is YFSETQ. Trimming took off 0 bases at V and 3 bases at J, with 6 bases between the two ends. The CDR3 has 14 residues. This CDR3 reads CASSLGRANEKLFF. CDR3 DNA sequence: TGCGCCAGCAGCTTGGGCAGGGCTAATGAAAAACTGTTTTTT.

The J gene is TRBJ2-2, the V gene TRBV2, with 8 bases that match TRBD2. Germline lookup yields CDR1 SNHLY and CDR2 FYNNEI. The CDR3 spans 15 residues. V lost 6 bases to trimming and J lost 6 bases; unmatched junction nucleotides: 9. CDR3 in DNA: TGTGCCAGCAGAGGATCGGGGGGGTGGTCCGGGGAGCTGTTTTTT. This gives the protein CASRGSGGWSGELFF.

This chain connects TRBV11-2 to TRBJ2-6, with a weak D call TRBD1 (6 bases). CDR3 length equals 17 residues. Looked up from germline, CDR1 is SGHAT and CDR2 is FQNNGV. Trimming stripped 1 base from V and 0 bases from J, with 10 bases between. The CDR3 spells CASSLVGRGSGANVLTF. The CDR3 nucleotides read TGTGCCAGCAGCTTAGTAGGCAGGGGCTCTGGGGCCAACGTCCTGACTTTC.